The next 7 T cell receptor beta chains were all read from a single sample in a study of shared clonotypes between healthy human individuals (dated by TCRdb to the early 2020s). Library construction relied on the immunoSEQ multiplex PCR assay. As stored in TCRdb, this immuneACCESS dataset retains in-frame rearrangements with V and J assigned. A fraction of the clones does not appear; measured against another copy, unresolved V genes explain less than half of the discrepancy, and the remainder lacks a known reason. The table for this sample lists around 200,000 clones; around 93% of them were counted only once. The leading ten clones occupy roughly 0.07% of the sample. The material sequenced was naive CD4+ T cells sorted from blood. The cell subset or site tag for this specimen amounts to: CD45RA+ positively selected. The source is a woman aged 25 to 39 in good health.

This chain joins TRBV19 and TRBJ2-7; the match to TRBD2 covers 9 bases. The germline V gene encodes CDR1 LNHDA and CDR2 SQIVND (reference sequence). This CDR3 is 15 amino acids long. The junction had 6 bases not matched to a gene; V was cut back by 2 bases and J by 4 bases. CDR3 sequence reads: CASSISLAGLYEQYF. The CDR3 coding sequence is TGTGCCAGTAGTATAAGTCTAGCGGGACTGTACGAGCAGTACTTC.

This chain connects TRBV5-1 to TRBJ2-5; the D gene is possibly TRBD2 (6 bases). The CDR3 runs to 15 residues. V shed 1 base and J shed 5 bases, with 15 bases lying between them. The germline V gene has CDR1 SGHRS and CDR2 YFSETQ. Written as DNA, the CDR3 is TGCGCCAGCAGCTTGCTCGCGGGACTTGAGGAGACCCAGTACTTC. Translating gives CASSLLAGLEETQYF.

CDR3 coding DNA: TGCGCCAGTATACCGGGACAGGGGGCTGGTGAGCAGTACTTC. This encodes CASIPGQGAGEQYF. This chain links TRBV10-1 with TRBJ2-7, with TRBD1 identical over 12 bases. Germline V lookup: CDR1 WNHNN, CDR2 SYGVQD (reference sequence). The CDR3 consists of 14 residues. The V segment lost 9 bases and the J segment 7 bases; nucleotides outside the gene matches: 10.

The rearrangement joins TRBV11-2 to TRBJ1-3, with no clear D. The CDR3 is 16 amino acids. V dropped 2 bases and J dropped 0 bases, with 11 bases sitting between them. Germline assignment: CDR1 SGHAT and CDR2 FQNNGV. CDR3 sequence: CASSLLGGISGNTIYF. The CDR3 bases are TGTGCCAGCAGCTTATTAGGCGGGATCTCTGGAAACACCATATATTTT.

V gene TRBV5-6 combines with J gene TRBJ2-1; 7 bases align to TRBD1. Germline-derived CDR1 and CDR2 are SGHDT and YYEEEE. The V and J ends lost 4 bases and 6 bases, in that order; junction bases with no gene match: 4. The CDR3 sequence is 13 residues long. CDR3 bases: TGTGCCAGCAGCGCCGGGACAGTCAATGAGCAGTTCTTC. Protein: CASSAGTVNEQFF.

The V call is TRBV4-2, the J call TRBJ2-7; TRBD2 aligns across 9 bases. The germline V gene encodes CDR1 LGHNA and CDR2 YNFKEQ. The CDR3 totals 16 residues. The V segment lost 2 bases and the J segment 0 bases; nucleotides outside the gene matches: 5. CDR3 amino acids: CASSQQLAGSSYEQYF. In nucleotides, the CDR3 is TGTGCCAGCAGCCAACAACTAGCGGGCAGCTCCTACGAGCAGTACTTC.

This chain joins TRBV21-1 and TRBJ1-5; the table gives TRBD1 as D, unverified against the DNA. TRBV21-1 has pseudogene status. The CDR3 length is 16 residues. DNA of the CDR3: TGTGCCAGCAGCAAGGACAGGGGAAGGGGTAATCAGCCCCAGCATTTT. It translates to CASSKDRGRGNQPQHF.